Listed here are 30 T cell receptor beta chains from one sample, sequenced in a study of shared clonotypes between healthy human individuals. The protocol was immunoSEQ multiplex PCR, while the TCRdb copy is restricted to in-frame clones and leaves out a portion. The repertoire holds a few million clones, with about 94% as singletons. Sequencing was carried out using naive CD4+ T cells sorted from blood. The subset denotes: CD45RA+ positively selected. The receptor source for this set is a man between 18 and 29 years old in good health.

Note on this clone: The junction departs from germline at one end; a sequencing error may be responsible. This chain joins TRBV27 and TRBJ2-5; 13 nucleotides align to TRBD2. The CDR3 totals 15 residues. Germline assignment: CDR1 MNHEY and CDR2 SMNVEV (reference sequence). The CDR3 here is CASRSGLAGQGTQYF. The CDR3 DNA sequence: TGTGCCAGCAGATCGGGACTAGCGGGGCAAGGGACCCAGTACTTC.

This sequence joins TRBV30 and TRBJ1-1; 7 bases line up with TRBD1. The CDR3 is made up of 14 amino acids. J gave up 1 base and V 4 bases, and 6 bases lay outside the gene matches. The germline gives CDR1 GTSNPN, CDR2 SVGIG (reference sequence). CDR3 loop: CAWTRDRWNTEAFF. The CDR3 nucleotides read TGTGCCTGGACGAGGGACAGATGGAACACTGAAGCTTTCTTT. Full variable domain (rest looked up from reference TRBV30 and TRBJ1-1): SQTIHQWPATLVQPVGSPLSLECTVEGTSNPNLYWYRQAAGRGLQLLFYSVGIGQISSEVPQNLSASRPQDRQFILSSKKLLLSDSGFYLCAWTRDRWNTEAFFGQGTRLTVV.

The chain links TRBV30 to TRBJ2-2; 15 bases line up with TRBD2. Germline V gene sequence: CDR1 GTSNPN, CDR2 SVGIG (reference sequence). The CDR3 loop spans 18 amino acids. V lost 4 bases, J lost 2 bases, and 8 bases stayed unmatched. In nucleotides, the CDR3 is TGTGCCTGGACACTCCCGGGACTAGCGGGGGGAAACACCGGGGAGCTGTTTTTT. Its translation: CAWTLPGLAGGNTGELFF.

CDR3 region: CASSSQGASNQPQHF. CDR3 sequence (DNA): TGTGCCAGCAGTTCACAGGGAGCGAGCAATCAGCCCCAGCATTTT. The V call is TRBV27, the J call TRBJ1-5; D possibly corresponds to TRBD1 (6 bases). Germline V CDR1 and CDR2: MNHEY, SMNVEV (reference sequence). Trimming stripped 4 bases from V and 1 base from J, with 11 bases between. This CDR3 comprises 15 residues.

The chain joins TRBV19 to TRBJ1-2; D gene ambiguous. CDR3 length: 13 residues. Trimming took off 1 base at V and 7 bases at J, with 10 bases between the two ends. Germline-derived CDR1 and CDR2 are LNHDA and SQIVND (reference sequence). The CDR3 DNA is TGTGCCAGTAGTATAGTAAAGGCACCTGGCTACACCTTC. Encoded protein: CASSIVKAPGYTF.

V gene TRBV11-2 combines with J gene TRBJ1-2; tentatively, D is TRBD1 (5 bases). Germline CDR1 SGHAT, CDR2 FQNNGV. V was pared by 5 bases and J by 8 bases, with 21 bases between. The CDR3 totals 15 residues. The CDR3 spells CASSLGAQGSIGYTF. CDR3 DNA sequence: TGTGCCAGCAGCCTAGGCGCGCAGGGATCGATCGGCTACACCTTC.

This clone appeared once. V and J are TRBV25-1 and TRBJ2-2, with TRBD1 matching over 12 bases. Germline assignment: CDR1 MGHDK and CDR2 SYGVNS. The CDR3 is 16 amino acids. V shed 5 bases and J 7 bases; nucleotides not matched to a gene: 8. The CDR3 loop reads CASSSGTGGADGELFF. The CDR3 nucleotides are TGTGCCAGCAGTTCTGGGACAGGGGGCGCCGACGGGGAGCTGTTTTTT. The variable domain in full, completed from reference TRBV25-1 and TRBJ2-2, reads EADIYQTPRYLVIGTGKKITLECSQTMGHDKMYWYQQDPGMELHLIHYSYGVNSTEKGDLSSESTVSRIRTEHFPLTLESARPSHTSQYLCASSSGTGGADGELFFGEGSRLTVL.

The chain's CDR3 is CASSPPTWVAAFF. The CDR3 DNA sequence: TGTGCCAGCAGCCCTCCTACATGGGTAGCCGCGTTCTTC. The V call is TRBV7-2, the J call TRBJ2-1; no clear D gene. Trimming shortened V by 5 bases and J by 15 bases, and 20 bases separated the two germline ends. Germline CDR1 reads SGHTA; CDR2 reads FQGNSA. This CDR3 has 13 amino acids.

The rearrangement uses TRBV10-3 and TRBJ2-7; 14 bases agree with TRBD2. This CDR3 has 18 residues. V lost 7 bases, J lost 5 bases, and 16 bases stayed unmatched. CDR1 is ENHRY and CDR2 is SYGVKD in the germline V gene. CDR3 residues: CAINASWTSGRRYHEQYF. The CDR3 DNA is TGTGCCATCAACGCTTCCTGGACTAGCGGGAGGAGGTACCACGAGCAGTACTTC.

The V gene is TRBV28, the J gene TRBJ1-3; 7 nucleotides align to TRBD1. The CDR3 is 14 residues long. The trim removed 6 bases at V and 4 bases at J, leaving 6 bases unmatched. Germline values: CDR1 MDHEN, CDR2 SYDVKM. The CDR3 DNA reads TGTGCCAGCAGAAATCTGGGACAGGGAAACACCATATATTTT. It encodes CASRNLGQGNTIYF.

The V call is TRBV23-1, the J call TRBJ1-2; D is uncertain. TRBV23-1 falls under the ORF class, with uncertain function. The CDR3 length is 13 residues. V lost 0 bases to trimming and J lost 5 bases, with 7 bases between them. The CDR3 sequence: CASSQSTSYGYTF. CDR3 DNA sequence: TGCGCCAGCAGTCAATCGACGAGTTATGGCTACACCTTC.

J is TRBJ2-3 and V is TRBV28; either TRBD1 or TRBD2 may fit D (6 bases each). The CDR3 loop spans 14 amino acids. Germline CDR1 and CDR2: MDHEN and SYDVKM. V dropped 7 bases and J dropped 5 bases, with 16 bases sitting between them. CDR3 protein: CASTLSGALDTQYF. DNA of the CDR3: TGTGCCAGCACCCTATCGGGGGCCCTAGATACGCAGTATTTT.

J is TRBJ2-7 and V is TRBV2, with D perhaps TRBD2 (6 bases). V lost 4 bases, J lost 4 bases, and 20 bases lay in between. In germline, CDR1 is SNHLY, CDR2 FYNNEI. The CDR3 spans 16 residues. The CDR3 sequence is CASSADGGVKYYEQYF. The CDR3 DNA is TGTGCCAGCAGTGCCGACGGGGGTGTTAAGTATTACGAGCAGTACTTC.

This sequence joins TRBV5-1 and TRBJ1-5; 7 positions agree with TRBD1. With V trimmed by 0 bases and J by 1 base, 7 bases remained unmatched. The CDR3 length is 17 residues. CDR1 is SGHRS, CDR2 YFSETQ, per germline. This CDR3 is CASSLETGDVSNQPQHF. The DNA for the CDR3 is TGCGCCAGCAGCTTGGAAACAGGGGACGTAAGCAATCAGCCCCAGCATTTT.

This rearrangement joins TRBV28 to TRBJ2-5, with TRBD1 identical over 8 bases. This CDR3 comprises 13 residues. CDR1 is MDHEN, CDR2 SYDVKM, per germline. V lost 6 bases, J lost 4 bases, and 4 bases stayed unmatched. The CDR3 DNA sequence: TGTGCCAGCAGGAGCCAGGGGGCAGAGACCCAGTACTTC. It specifies CASRSQGAETQYF.

The chain carries TRBV5-8 and TRBJ2-7; 8 bases match TRBD2. Trimming took 1 base from V and 4 from J; bases not matched to a gene: 7. Germline V lookup: CDR1 SGHTS, CDR2 YDEGEE. There are 15 residues in the CDR3. The CDR3 bases are TGTGCCAGCAGCTTGTTCGTTAGCGGGACTTACGAGCAGTACTTC. It yields the protein CASSLFVSGTYEQYF.

V usage is TRBV6-1 and J usage is TRBJ2-1, with D perhaps matching TRBD1 or TRBD2 (5 bases each). CDR1 is MNHNS and CDR2 is SASEGT in the germline V gene. The length of the CDR3 is 11 residues. Trimming took 9 bases from V and 7 from J, leaving 10 bases between them. The CDR3 here is CASWGGNEQFF. The DNA for the CDR3 is TGTGCCAGTTGGGGCGGGAATGAGCAGTTCTTC.

The chain links TRBV30 to TRBJ1-2; TRBD1 might be the D (6 bases). The V and J ends lost 2 bases and 2 bases respectively, with 12 bases between them. CDR1 is GTSNPN, CDR2 SVGIG, per germline (reference sequence). The CDR3 extends over 14 amino acids. Written as DNA, the CDR3 is TGTGCCTGGAGTCCGGGACACGAAAACTATGGCTACACCTTC. It yields the protein CAWSPGHENYGYTF.

This chain links TRBV5-4 with TRBJ2-2; 12 bases match TRBD2. V lost 4 bases to trimming and J lost 7 bases; unmatched junction nucleotides: 8. The length of the CDR3 is 16 residues. From germline, CDR1 is SGHNT and CDR2 YYREEE (reference sequence). The CDR3 bases are TGTGCCAGCAGCGCACCACTAGCGGGAGGAATCGGGGAGCTGTTTTTT. Its protein product is CASSAPLAGGIGELFF.

The chain couples TRBV9 to TRBJ1-2; 7 nucleotides line up with TRBD1. The germline V gene encodes CDR1 SGDLS and CDR2 YYNGEE. Trimming took 3 bases from V and 5 from J; bases not matched to a gene: 13. The CDR3 is made up of 16 amino acids. The CDR3 sequence is CASSAPAEGGRYGYTF. The CDR3 coding sequence is TGTGCCAGCAGCGCCCCGGCGGAAGGGGGCAGGTATGGCTACACCTTC.

This clone is a singleton in its sample. This chain uses TRBV9 with TRBJ1-3; no firm D call. The CDR3 spans 14 residues. V was cut by 4 bases and J by 0 bases, with 8 bases left in between. Germline CDR1 SGDLS, CDR2 YYNGEE. For the CDR3, the DNA is TGTGCCAGCAGCTCACAGTACTCTGGAAACACCATATATTTT. It yields the protein CASSSQYSGNTIYF.

This rearrangement joins TRBV5-1 to TRBJ2-3; 9 bases fit TRBD1. The germline V gene has CDR1 SGHRS and CDR2 YFSETQ. V lost 4 bases to trimming and J lost 4 bases; unmatched junction nucleotides: 7. CDR3 length: 15 amino acids. The CDR3 DNA sequence: TGCGCCAGCAGCAAAACAGGGGGCAATGCAGATACGCAGTATTTT. It specifies CASSKTGGNADTQYF.

CDR3 in DNA: TGTGCCAGCAGCACCACAGGGTCGAACACCGGGGAGCTGTTTTTT. Translated: CASSTTGSNTGELFF. The chain recombines TRBV11-1 with TRBJ2-2; maybe TRBD1 (6 bases). This CDR3 has 15 amino acids. Looked up from germline, CDR1 is SGHAT and CDR2 is FQDESV (reference sequence). V lost 5 bases, J lost 0 bases, and 10 bases lay in between. Filled out from reference TRBV11-1 and TRBJ2-2, the complete variable domain reads EAEVAQSPRYKITEKSQAVAFWCDPISGHATLYWYRQILGQGPELLVQFQDESVVDDSQLPKDRFSAERLKGVDSTLKIQPAELGDSAMYLCASSTTGSNTGELFFGEGSRLTVL.

The V and J genes are TRBV30 and TRBJ2-2, with D possibly TRBD2 on 5 matching bases. The CDR3 spans 14 residues. V lost 2 bases to trimming and J lost 4 bases, with 11 bases between them. Germline values: CDR1 GTSNPN, CDR2 SVGIG (reference sequence). The CDR3 DNA sequence: TGTGCCTGGAGTCCACGGGCGGGCACCGGGGAGCTGTTTTTT. This codes for CAWSPRAGTGELFF.

V and J are TRBV19 and TRBJ1-5; D not certain. The CDR3 totals 13 residues. The V gene's germline CDR1 is LNHDA and CDR2 SQIVND (reference sequence). Trimming cost V 7 bases and J 10 bases, with 17 bases left between them. CDR3 in amino acids: CASTSGGVGPQHF. CDR3 sequence (DNA): TGTGCCAGTACCTCAGGAGGTGTCGGACCCCAGCATTTT.

The chain links TRBV6-5 to TRBJ2-2; 7 bases are shared with TRBD1. Germline assignment: CDR1 MNHEY and CDR2 SVGAGI. With 5 bases clipped from V and 6 bases from J, the junction kept 3 bases outside the gene matches. This CDR3 comprises 13 residues. CDR3 nucleotide sequence: TGTGCCAGCAGTCAAACAGGGGCCGGGGAGCTGTTTTTT. It specifies CASSQTGAGELFF.

The genes are TRBV10-2 and TRBJ2-3; D possibly corresponds to TRBD2 (5 bases). Looked up from germline, CDR1 is WSHSY and CDR2 is SAAADI. This CDR3 spans 14 amino acids. V dropped 6 bases and J dropped 4 bases, with 14 bases sitting between them. CDR3 in amino acids: CASRRGLSADTQYF. DNA for the CDR3: TGCGCCAGCAGACGGGGTCTTAGCGCAGATACGCAGTATTTT.

The J gene is TRBJ2-3, the V gene TRBV27; a possible D gene is TRBD2 (6 bases). Per germline, CDR1 MNHEY and CDR2 SMNVEV (reference sequence). V gave up 5 bases and J gave up 0 bases, with 9 bases separating them. The CDR3 length is 14 residues. In DNA, the CDR3 is TGTGCCAGCAGTCCCAGCGGGAGCACAGATACGCAGTATTTT. Residues: CASSPSGSTDTQYF.

Of note for this clone: This CDR3 is also generated by other DNA sequences in the sample. V usage is TRBV7-9 and J usage is TRBJ1-6; D is unresolved. CDR1 is SEHNR and CDR2 is FQNEAQ in the germline V gene (reference sequence). This CDR3 contains 17 residues. Deletions cut 1 base from V and 0 bases from J, with 10 bases between. For the CDR3, the DNA is TGTGCCAGCAGCTTAGGCACGGGGAGCTCCTATAATTCACCCCTCCACTTT. Amino acid sequence: CASSLGTGSSYNSPLHF. The full variable domain, with the rest looked up from reference TRBV7-9 and TRBJ1-6, is DTGVSQNPRHKITKRGQNVTFRCDPISEHNRLYWYRQTLGQGPEFLTYFQNEAQLEKSRLLSDRFSAERPKGSFSTLEIQRTEQGDSAMYLCASSLGTGSSYNSPLHFGNGTRLTVT.

V gene TRBV6-4 combines with J gene TRBJ2-1, with D perhaps being TRBD1 or TRBD2 (6 bases each). V was clipped by 10 bases and J by 9 bases, with 16 bases between them. Germline V CDR1 and CDR2: MRHNA, SNTAGT. This CDR3 has 12 residues. CDR3 residues: CATRGLDSEQFF. The CDR3 DNA follows: TGTGCCACCCGGGGGCTAGACAGTGAGCAGTTCTTC.